This TCR beta chain was identified in a study of T cell repertoires in cytomegalovirus infection. Study in general: Public TCR beta signature analysis indicated the presence of both CMV infection and matching HLA type.

This clonotype was picked up many times. Its antigen is as yet unknown. Study results and limitations: People with CMV and the relevant HLA were identified by cumulative public TCR beta family frequency.

The V and J ends lost 5 bases and 7 bases respectively, with 13 bases between them. This CDR3 is built from 13 residues. Germline values: CDR1 SGHRS, CDR2 YFSETQ. TCRdb fed the reads into MiXCR, producing one record per CDR3 protein. The top ten clones hold over 60% of a sample with about 100,000 distinct CDR3 sequences, around 32% of them seen once. Material: CD8+ T cells from cultured PBMCs, obtained from culture after CMV antigen stimulation. The chain joins TRBV5-1 to TRBJ2-1; D unresolved. This TCR came from a human donor in good health (CMV status not recorded). Some clones in this sample may be carry-over from other donors' samples. CDR3 coding DNA: TGCGCCAGCAGGAGACACTTCTGGAATGAGCAGTTCTTC. This sequence encodes CASRRHFWNEQFF.